This is a list of T cell receptor beta chains from one sample in a study of identical twins. TCRdb fed the 5' RACE reads into MiXCR, producing one record per CDR3 protein. The table shows under 800,000 distinct CDR3 sequences, with less than 25% occurring only once. These data were also filed under a second study, of T cells expressing NK-cell markers.

What was sequenced was PBMCs. The origin of the receptors is a woman aged 18-29 years in good health. Both conserved end residues are part of each CDR3. D genes are given only for firm matches. Not every row has a clone size; where given, it reads once, few, many or a size class.

CDR3 DNA,CDR3 protein,clone size,V gene,J gene,D gene
TGCGCCAGCAGCTCAGACACGGGGGCAGAGACCCAGTACTTC,CASSSDTGAETQYF,many,TRBV5-1,TRBJ2-5,.
TGTGCCAGCAGTTTTTACCGCATGAACACTGAAGCTTTCTTT,CASSFYRMNTEAFF,.,TRBV12-3/TRBV12-4,TRBJ1-1,.
TGTGCCAGCAGCTTGGTTGTCGGAGCTAGCTACGAGCAGTACTTC,CASSLVVGASYEQYF,many,TRBV5-5,TRBJ2-7,.
TGTGCCAGCAGCCATGGAGGGGGGAGCTATAATTCACCCCTCCACTTT,CASSHGGGSYNSPLHF,.,TRBV4-2,TRBJ1-6,.
TGTGCCAGCAGCCAGACAGGGCGCTACGAGCAGTACTTC,CASSQTGRYEQYF,few,TRBV6-1,TRBJ2-7,TRBD1
TGTGCCAGCAGCCCCCTGAGGGCGGAGAGCTATGGCTACACCTTC,CASSPLRAESYGYTF,many,TRBV5-6,TRBJ1-2,.
TGTGCCAGCAGTTTAGTGGACCCTTCGTCCTACGAGCAGTACTTC,CASSLVDPSSYEQYF,few,TRBV12-3/TRBV12-4,TRBJ2-7,.
TGCAGCGCACAAGGACAGGGAGGTGTTGATACGCAGTATTTT,CSAQGQGGVDTQYF,few,TRBV29-1,TRBJ2-3,TRBD1
TGCAGCGTTGCTGGGGGTTACGGCACCGGGGAGCTGTTTTTT,CSVAGGYGTGELFF,few,TRBV29-1,TRBJ2-2,.
TGTGCCAGCAGTTTAAACCTTCAGGTGGAGCAGTTCTTC,CASSLNLQVEQFF,many,TRBV12-3/TRBV12-4,TRBJ2-1,.
TGCGCCAGCAGTGAAGGACAGGGCGGGCCCGATACGCAGTATTTT,CASSEGQGGPDTQYF,.,TRBV10-1,TRBJ2-3,TRBD1
TGTGCCAGCAAATATGAAGGTGAGCAGTTCTTC,CASKYEGEQFF,.,TRBV6-1,TRBJ2-1,.
TGTGCCAGCAGCGCAAACGCATGGGCCAACGTCCTGACTTTC,CASSANAWANVLTF,.,TRBV7-2,TRBJ2-6,.
TGTGCCAGCAGTTTAATCGGGACTCGACTGGGCGAGACCCAGTACTTC,CASSLIGTRLGETQYF,.,TRBV28,TRBJ2-5,.
TGTGCCAGCAGTTTATCCGGTACAGCGAACACTGAAGCTTTCTTT,CASSLSGTANTEAFF,.,TRBV27,TRBJ1-1,.
TGTGCCAGCAGCGTAGAAGCCTTCTCCTACAATGAGCAGTTCTTC,CASSVEAFSYNEQFF,few,TRBV9,TRBJ2-1,.